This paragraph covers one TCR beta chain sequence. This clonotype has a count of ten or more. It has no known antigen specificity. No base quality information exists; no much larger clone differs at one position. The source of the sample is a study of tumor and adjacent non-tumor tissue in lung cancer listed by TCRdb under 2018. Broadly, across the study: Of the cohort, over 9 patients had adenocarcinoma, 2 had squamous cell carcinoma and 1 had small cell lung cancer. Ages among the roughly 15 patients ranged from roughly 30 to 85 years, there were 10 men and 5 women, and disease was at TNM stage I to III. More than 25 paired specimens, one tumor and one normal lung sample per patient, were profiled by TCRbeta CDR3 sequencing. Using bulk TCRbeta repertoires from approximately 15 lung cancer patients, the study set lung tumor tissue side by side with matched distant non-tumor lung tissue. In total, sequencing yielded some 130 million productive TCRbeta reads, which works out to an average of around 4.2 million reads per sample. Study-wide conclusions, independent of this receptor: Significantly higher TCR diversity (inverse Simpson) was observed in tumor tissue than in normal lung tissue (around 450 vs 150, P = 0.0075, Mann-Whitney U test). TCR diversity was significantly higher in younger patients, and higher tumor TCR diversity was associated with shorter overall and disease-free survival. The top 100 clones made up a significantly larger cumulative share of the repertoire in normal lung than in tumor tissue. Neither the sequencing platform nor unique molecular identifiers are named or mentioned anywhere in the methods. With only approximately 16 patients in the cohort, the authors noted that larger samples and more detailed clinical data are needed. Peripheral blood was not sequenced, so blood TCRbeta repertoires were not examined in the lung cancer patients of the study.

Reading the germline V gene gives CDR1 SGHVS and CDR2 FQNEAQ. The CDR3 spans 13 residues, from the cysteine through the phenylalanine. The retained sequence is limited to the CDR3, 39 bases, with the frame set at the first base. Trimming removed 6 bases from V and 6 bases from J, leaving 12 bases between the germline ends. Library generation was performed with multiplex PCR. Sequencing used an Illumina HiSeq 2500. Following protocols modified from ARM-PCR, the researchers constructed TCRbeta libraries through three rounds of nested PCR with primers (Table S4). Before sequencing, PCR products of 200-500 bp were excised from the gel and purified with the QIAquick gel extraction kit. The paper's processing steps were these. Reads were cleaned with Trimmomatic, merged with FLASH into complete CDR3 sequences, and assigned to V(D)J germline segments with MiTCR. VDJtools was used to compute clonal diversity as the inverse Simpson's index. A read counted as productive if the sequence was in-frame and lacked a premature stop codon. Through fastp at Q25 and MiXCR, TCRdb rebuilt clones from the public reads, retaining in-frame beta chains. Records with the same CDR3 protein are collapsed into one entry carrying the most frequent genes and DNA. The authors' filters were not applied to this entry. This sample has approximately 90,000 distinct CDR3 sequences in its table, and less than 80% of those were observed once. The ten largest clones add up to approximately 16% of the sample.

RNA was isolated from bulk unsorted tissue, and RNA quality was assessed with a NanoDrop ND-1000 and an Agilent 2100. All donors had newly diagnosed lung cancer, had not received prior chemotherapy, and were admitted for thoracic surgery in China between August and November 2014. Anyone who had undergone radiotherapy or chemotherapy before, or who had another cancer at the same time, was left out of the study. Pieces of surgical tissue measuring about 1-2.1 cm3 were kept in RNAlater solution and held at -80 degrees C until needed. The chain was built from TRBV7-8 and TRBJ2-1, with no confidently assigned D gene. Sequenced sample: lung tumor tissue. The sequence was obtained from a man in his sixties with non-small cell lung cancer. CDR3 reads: CASREKPFNEQFF. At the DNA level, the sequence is TGTGCCAGCAGGGAGAAGCCCTTCAATGAGCAGTTCTTC.